The 21 T cell receptor beta chains in this list originate from one sample, sequenced in a study of shared clonotypes between healthy human individuals. Clones were sequenced by immunoSEQ multiplex PCR, and TCRdb holds only the in-frame ones, with some missing. The sample has about 1.5 million clones, around 98% seen once. Sequencing used naive CD4+ T cells sorted from blood. Subset specified: CD45RA+ positively selected. The receptors shown here come from a man aged 25 to 40 in good health.

V and J are TRBV7-9 and TRBJ2-3; 11 bases map to TRBD2. In germline, CDR1 is SEHNR, CDR2 FQNEAQ (reference sequence). The CDR3 is made up of 16 amino acids. V dropped 5 bases and J dropped 9; count of bases not matched to a gene: 13. CDR3 nucleotides: TGTGCCAGCAGCCTCGGGACTAGCGGCCTTCCAGGAACGCAGTATTTT. Protein sequence: CASSLGTSGLPGTQYF.

The chain couples TRBV28 to TRBJ2-3; no definite D call. The CDR3 is made up of 16 amino acids. Trimming left V 4 bases short and J 0 bases short, with 14 bases between. The germline V gene has CDR1 MDHEN and CDR2 SYDVKM. CDR3 loop: CASSSLSRASTDTQYF. In DNA, the CDR3 is TGTGCCAGCAGTTCGCTCTCTAGGGCTAGCACAGATACGCAGTATTTT.

The V gene is TRBV28, the J gene TRBJ2-2; D ambiguous. V shed 3 bases and J shed 4 bases, with 9 bases lying between them. Germline V gene data show CDR1 as MDHEN and CDR2 as SYDVKM. The CDR3 loop spans 14 amino acids. DNA of the CDR3: TGTGCCAGCAGTTTTACATGGGGCACCGGGGAGCTGTTTTTT. This encodes CASSFTWGTGELFF.

V usage is TRBV11-2 and J usage is TRBJ1-5; no clear D. The V gene's germline CDR1 is SGHAT and CDR2 FQNNGV. V dropped 5 bases and J dropped 0 bases, with 5 bases sitting between them. The CDR3 runs 13 residues. The DNA for the CDR3 is TGTGCCAGCAGCCGGGATAGCAATCAGCCCCAGCATTTT. It encodes CASSRDSNQPQHF.

This clone was recorded once. This CDR3 is CASSYTEKETQYF. The DNA of the CDR3 is TGTGCCAGCAGCTACACAGAAAAAGAGACCCAGTACTTC. The chain couples TRBV6-5 to TRBJ2-5; no clear D. The germline V and J ends were trimmed by 6 bases and 3 bases, with 11 bases remaining between them. The CDR3 extends over 13 amino acids. The germline V gene has CDR1 MNHEY and CDR2 SVGAGI.

The chain couples TRBV27 to TRBJ1-2; 11 bases are shared with TRBD1. The length of the CDR3 is 13 residues. Germline loops: CDR1 MNHEY, CDR2 SMNVEV (reference sequence). Trimming cost V 8 bases and J 9 bases; bases outside gene matches: 8. The CDR3 nucleotides read TGTGCCAGCTCAGCCGGGACAGGGGGACGCTACACCTTC. It encodes CASSAGTGGRYTF.

This clone has just one count. The genes are TRBV4-1 and TRBJ2-7, with 7 bases that match TRBD2. Germline V gives CDR1 MGHRA, CDR2 YSYEKL. This CDR3 spans 14 amino acids. V gave up 4 bases and J gave up 6 bases; unmatched junction bases: 9. CDR3 DNA: TGCGCCAGCAGCCCCCTCCCTGCGGGAGCCGAGCAGTACTTC. Protein product: CASSPLPAGAEQYF.

The genes are TRBV19 and TRBJ1-1; perhaps TRBD1 as D (5 bases). Trimming took 0 bases from V and 4 from J, leaving 15 bases between them. This CDR3 is 16 amino acids long. Germline values: CDR1 LNHDA, CDR2 SQIVND (reference sequence). Here the CDR3 reads CASSIDLGGLGTEAFF. DNA of the CDR3: TGTGCCAGTAGTATAGATCTGGGGGGTTTGGGCACTGAAGCTTTCTTT.

The chain recombines TRBV11-2 with TRBJ2-7; D uncertain. The DNA end is more similar to TRBJ2-5, so the J call may be wrong. The CDR3 extends over 13 amino acids. Germline-derived CDR1 and CDR2 are SGHAT and FQNNGV. CDR3 amino acids: CASSPSFSGTQYF. CDR3 DNA: TGTGCCAGCAGCCCCAGTTTTTCCGGGACCCAGTACTTC.

V and J are TRBV9 and TRBJ2-2; TRBD2 matches 10 bases. The trim removed 4 bases at V and 1 base at J, leaving 4 bases unmatched. The CDR3 covers 16 residues. CDR1 and CDR2 (germline): SGDLS, YYNGEE. The CDR3 DNA reads TGTGCCAGCAGCATCCGGACTAGCGGGAACACCGGGGAGCTGTTTTTT. It translates to CASSIRTSGNTGELFF.

The CDR3 sequence: CATGRDRYDQPQHF. CDR3 nucleotide sequence: TGTGCCACTGGCCGGGACAGGTACGATCAGCCCCAGCATTTT. The rearrangement joins TRBV15 to TRBJ1-5, with TRBD1 matching over 8 bases. Germline V CDR1 and CDR2: LNHNV, YYDKDF (reference sequence). J gave up 5 bases and V 9 bases, and 9 bases lay outside the gene matches. The CDR3 extends over 14 amino acids.

On this clone itself: Other DNA sequences in the sample encode the same CDR3. The chain is built from TRBV5-1 and TRBJ2-7; 13 nucleotides match TRBD2. Germline CDR1 is SGHRS and CDR2 is YFSETQ. Unmatched junction bases numbered 2, after V lost 2 bases and J lost 3 bases. This CDR3 contains 15 residues. CDR3 in amino acids: CASSLGLAGVYEQYF. CDR3 sequence (DNA): TGCGCCAGCAGCTTAGGACTAGCGGGAGTCTACGAGCAGTACTTC.

The chain carries TRBV28 and TRBJ2-7, with TRBD1 matching 7 bases. Trimming at V came to 5 bases and at J to 0 bases, leaving 7 bases not matched to a gene. The CDR3 spans 15 residues. The germline CDR1 and CDR2 sequences are MDHEN and SYDVKM. CDR3 nucleotide sequence: TGTGCCAGCAGTACCTACCGACAGGGCTCCTACGAGCAGTACTTC. This codes for CASSTYRQGSYEQYF.

This sequence joins TRBV30 and TRBJ2-2; TRBD1 matches at 7 bases. In germline, CDR1 is GTSNPN, CDR2 SVGIG (reference sequence). This CDR3 has 15 residues. V lost 2 bases, J lost 6 bases, and 9 bases stayed unmatched. CDR3 bases: TGTGCCTGGAGTTTCTCAAAACAGGGGCCCGGGGAGCTGTTTTTT. It encodes CAWSFSKQGPGELFF.

This chain connects TRBV12-5 to TRBJ2-1; D is possibly TRBD2 (6 bases). V was pared by 0 bases and J by 1 base, with 13 bases between. CDR3 length: 17 amino acids. Germline V gene sequence: CDR1 LGHNT, CDR2 FRNRAP. CDR3 sequence (DNA): TGTGCTAGTGGTTTGGTACTCGGGAGAAGGTCCTACAATGAGCAGTTCTTC. Its protein product is CASGLVLGRRSYNEQFF.

The rearrangement uses TRBV6-1 and TRBJ1-2; no definite D call. Trimming took 10 bases from V and 5 from J, leaving 17 bases between them. This CDR3 is built from 13 residues. Germline values: CDR1 MNHNS, CDR2 SASEGT. CDR3 residues: CATTTEALYGYTF. The CDR3 region has the DNA TGTGCCACCACGACCGAGGCCCTATATGGCTACACCTTC.

V is TRBV28 and J is TRBJ2-7, with D possibly TRBD2 on 5 matching bases. The CDR3 sequence is 16 residues long. Trimming shortened V by 4 bases and J by 0 bases, and 16 bases separated the two germline ends. CDR1 is MDHEN and CDR2 is SYDVKM in the germline V gene. CDR3 amino acids: CASSSGGWRSSYEQYF. Written as DNA, the CDR3 is TGTGCCAGCAGTTCCGGCGGGTGGCGGAGCTCCTACGAGCAGTACTTC.

The V and J genes are TRBV7-2 and TRBJ1-2; 9 nucleotides agree with TRBD1. The germline gives CDR1 SGHTA, CDR2 FQGNSA. The CDR3 sequence is 15 residues long. V dropped 3 bases and J dropped 1; count of bases not matched to a gene: 3. The DNA for the CDR3 is TGTGCCAGCAGCTTGCGACAGGGGGGTAACTATGGCTACACCTTC. It translates to CASSLRQGGNYGYTF.

This rearrangement joins TRBV6-1 to TRBJ2-6, with D unclear. The CDR3 is made up of 14 amino acids. Germline CDR1 is MNHNS and CDR2 is SASEGT. V shed 6 bases and J shed 0 bases, with 6 bases lying between them. CDR3 amino acids: CASSKVSGANVLTF. Written as DNA, the CDR3 is TGTGCCAGCAGCAAAGTCTCTGGGGCCAACGTCCTGACTTTC.

The chain links TRBV7-8 to TRBJ2-2, with D possibly matching TRBD2 (5 bases). Between the trimmed V and J ends, which lost 7 bases and 4 bases, there was a span of 16 bases. The CDR3 loop spans 15 amino acids. Germline V gene sequence: CDR1 SGHVS, CDR2 FQNEAQ. CDR3 sequence (DNA): TGTGCCAGCAACCGAGAGGGTTTGAGCACCGGGGAGCTGTTTTTT. Translating it yields CASNREGLSTGELFF.

V is TRBV5-8 and J is TRBJ2-7, with D unresolved. The CDR3 spans 16 residues. V lost 0 bases, J lost 0 bases, and 13 bases lay in between. CDR1 SGHTS and CDR2 YDEGEE come from the germline V gene. The CDR3 is CASSLVLGILSYEQYF. For the CDR3, the DNA is TGTGCCAGCAGCTTGGTTTTGGGGATTCTCTCCTACGAGCAGTACTTC.